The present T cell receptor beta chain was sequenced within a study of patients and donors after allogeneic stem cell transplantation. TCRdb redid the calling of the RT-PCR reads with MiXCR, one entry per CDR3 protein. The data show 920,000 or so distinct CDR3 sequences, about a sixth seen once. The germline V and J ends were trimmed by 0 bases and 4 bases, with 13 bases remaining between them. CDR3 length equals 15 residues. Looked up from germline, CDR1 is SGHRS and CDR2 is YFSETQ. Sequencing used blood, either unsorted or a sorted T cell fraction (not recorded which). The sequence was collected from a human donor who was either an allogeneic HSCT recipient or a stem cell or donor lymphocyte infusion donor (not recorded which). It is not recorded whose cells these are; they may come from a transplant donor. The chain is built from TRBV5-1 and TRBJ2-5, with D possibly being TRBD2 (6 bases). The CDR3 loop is CASSLGSGSLETQYF. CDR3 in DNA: TGCGCCAGCAGCTTGGGCAGCGGGTCCCTAGAGACCCAGTACTTC.